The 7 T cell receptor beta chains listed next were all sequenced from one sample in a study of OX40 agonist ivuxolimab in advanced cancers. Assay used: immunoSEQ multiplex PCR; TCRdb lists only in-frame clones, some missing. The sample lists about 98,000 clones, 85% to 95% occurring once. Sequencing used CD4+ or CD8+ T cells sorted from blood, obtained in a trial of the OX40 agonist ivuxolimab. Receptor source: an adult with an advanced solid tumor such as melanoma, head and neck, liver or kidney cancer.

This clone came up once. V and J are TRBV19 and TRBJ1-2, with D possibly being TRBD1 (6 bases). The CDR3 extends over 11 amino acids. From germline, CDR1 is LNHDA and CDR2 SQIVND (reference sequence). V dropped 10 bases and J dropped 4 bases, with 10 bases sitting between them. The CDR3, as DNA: TGTGCCACCACAGGGAGCTATGGCTACACCTTC. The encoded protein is CATTGSYGYTF.

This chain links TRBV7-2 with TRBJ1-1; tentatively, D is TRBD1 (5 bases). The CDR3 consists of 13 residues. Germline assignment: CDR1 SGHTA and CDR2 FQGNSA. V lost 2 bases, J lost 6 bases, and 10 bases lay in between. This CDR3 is CASSLRGVAEAFF. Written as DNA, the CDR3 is TGTGCCAGCAGCTTAAGAGGGGTTGCTGAAGCTTTCTTT.

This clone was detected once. The CDR3 nucleotides read TGTGCCAGCAGCTTAGCGATACGGGGGGCTGGCTACACCTTC. This gives the protein CASSLAIRGAGYTF. V usage is TRBV7-9 and J usage is TRBJ1-2; possibly TRBD1 for D (6 bases). Looked up from germline, CDR1 is SEHNR and CDR2 is FQNEAQ (reference sequence). V lost 0 bases and J lost 7, with 12 bases in between. The CDR3 consists of 14 residues.

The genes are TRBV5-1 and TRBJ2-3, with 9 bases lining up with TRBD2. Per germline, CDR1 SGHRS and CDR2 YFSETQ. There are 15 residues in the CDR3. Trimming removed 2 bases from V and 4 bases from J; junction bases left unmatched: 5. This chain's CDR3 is CASSFNSGSSDTQYF. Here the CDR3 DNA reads TGCGCCAGCAGCTTCAATAGCGGGAGCTCAGATACGCAGTATTTT.

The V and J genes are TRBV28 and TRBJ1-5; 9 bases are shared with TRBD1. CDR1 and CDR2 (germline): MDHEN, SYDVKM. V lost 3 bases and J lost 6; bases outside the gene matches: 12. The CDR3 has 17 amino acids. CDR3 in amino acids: CASSFFYRGQRSQPQHF. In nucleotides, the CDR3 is TGTGCCAGCAGTTTCTTTTACAGGGGGCAAAGGAGTCAGCCCCAGCATTTT.

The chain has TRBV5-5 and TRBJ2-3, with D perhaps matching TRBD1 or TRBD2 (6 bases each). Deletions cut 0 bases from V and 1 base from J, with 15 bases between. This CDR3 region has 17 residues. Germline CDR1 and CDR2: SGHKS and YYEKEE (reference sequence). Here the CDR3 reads CASSLVGGSLRTDTQYF. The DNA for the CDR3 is TGTGCCAGCAGCTTGGTGGGGGGCTCACTTCGCACAGATACGCAGTATTTT.

This CDR3 reads CASSLRSGELFF. The CDR3 DNA follows: TGTGCCAGCAGTCTCCGTTCCGGGGAGCTGTTTTTT. The chain joins TRBV28 to TRBJ2-2; unclear D gene. V lost 5 bases and J 6 bases, leaving 7 bases between the germline ends. CDR1 MDHEN and CDR2 SYDVKM come from the germline V gene. The CDR3 contains 12 residues.